The TCR beta chain under discussion was sequenced for a study of blood T cell repertoires in COVID-19. Study background: Donors in the United States, Italy and Spain gave samples during acute or convalescent COVID-19.

This clone was observed a few times. In the source study's methods: Amplifying reference gene primers gave estimates of nucleated cell counts. The assay was immunoSEQ multiplex PCR, and TCRdb's table has in-frame clones only and misses some. V and J calls and clone size come straight from that table; D and trimming were deduced from the DNA. The table records roughly 230,000 clones, 84% of them present only once. Germline CDR1 is LNHDA and CDR2 is SQIVND (reference sequence). V lost 5 bases and J lost 0, with 13 bases in between. The CDR3 runs 16 residues. This sequence originates from a man aged 50-59 years with active or convalescent COVID-19. Sequenced: peripheral blood. The chain recombines TRBV19 with TRBJ1-4; D is uncertain. CDR3 region: CASSPGLVATNEKLFF. In nucleotides, the CDR3 is TGTGCCAGTAGTCCCGGTCTCGTTGCAACTAATGAAAAACTGTTTTTT.